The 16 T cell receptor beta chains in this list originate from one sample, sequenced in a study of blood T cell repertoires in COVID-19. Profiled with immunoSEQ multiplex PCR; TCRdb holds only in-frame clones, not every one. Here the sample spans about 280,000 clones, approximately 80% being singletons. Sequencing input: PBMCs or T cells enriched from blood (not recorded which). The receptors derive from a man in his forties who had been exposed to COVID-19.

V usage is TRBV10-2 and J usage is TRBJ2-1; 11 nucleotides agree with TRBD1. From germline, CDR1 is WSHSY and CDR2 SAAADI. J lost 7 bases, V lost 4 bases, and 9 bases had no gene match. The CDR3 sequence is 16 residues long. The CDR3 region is CASSVTGDRGRNEQFF. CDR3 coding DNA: TGCGCCAGCAGTGTCACAGGGGACAGGGGGAGAAATGAGCAGTTCTTC.

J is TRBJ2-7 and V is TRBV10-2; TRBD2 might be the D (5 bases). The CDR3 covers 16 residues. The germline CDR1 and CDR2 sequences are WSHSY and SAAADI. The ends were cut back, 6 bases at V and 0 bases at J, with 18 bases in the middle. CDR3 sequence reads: CASRTGLALSSYEQYF. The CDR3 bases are TGCGCCAGCAGAACCGGATTAGCGTTGAGCTCCTACGAGCAGTACTTC.

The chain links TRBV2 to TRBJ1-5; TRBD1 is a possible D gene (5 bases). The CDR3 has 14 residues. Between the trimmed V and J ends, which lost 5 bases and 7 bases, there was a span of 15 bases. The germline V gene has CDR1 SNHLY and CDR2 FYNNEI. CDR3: CASSYQTQEQPQHF. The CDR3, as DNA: TGTGCCAGCAGTTACCAAACACAGGAACAGCCCCAGCATTTT.

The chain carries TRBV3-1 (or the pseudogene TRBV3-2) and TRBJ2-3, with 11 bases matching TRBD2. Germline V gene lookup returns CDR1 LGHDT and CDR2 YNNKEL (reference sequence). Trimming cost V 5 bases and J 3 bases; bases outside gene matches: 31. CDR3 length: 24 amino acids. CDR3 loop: CASSSTKAGTEGLADPGRTDTQYF. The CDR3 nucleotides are TGTGCCAGCAGCTCTACCAAAGCCGGGACCGAGGGACTAGCGGACCCGGGGAGGACAGATACGCAGTATTTT.

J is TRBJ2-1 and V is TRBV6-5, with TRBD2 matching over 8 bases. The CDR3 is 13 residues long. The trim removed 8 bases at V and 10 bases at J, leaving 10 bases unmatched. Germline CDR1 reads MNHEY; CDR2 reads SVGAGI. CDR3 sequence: CASLNLAGGEQFF. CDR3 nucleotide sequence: TGTGCCAGCTTAAATCTAGCGGGTGGCGAGCAGTTCTTC.

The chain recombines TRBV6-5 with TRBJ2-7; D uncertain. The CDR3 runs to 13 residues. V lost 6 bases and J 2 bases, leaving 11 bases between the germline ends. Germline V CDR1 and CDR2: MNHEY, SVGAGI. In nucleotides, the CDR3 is TGTGCCAGCAGCGCCCCCTATACCTACGAGCAGTACTTC. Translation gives CASSAPYTYEQYF.

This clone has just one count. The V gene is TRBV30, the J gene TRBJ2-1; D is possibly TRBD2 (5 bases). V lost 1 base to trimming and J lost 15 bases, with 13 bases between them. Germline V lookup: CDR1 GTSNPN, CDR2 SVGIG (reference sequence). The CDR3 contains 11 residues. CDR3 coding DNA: TGTGCCTGGAGTGGGGTTGGGCGGGCGTTCTTC. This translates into CAWSGVGRAFF.

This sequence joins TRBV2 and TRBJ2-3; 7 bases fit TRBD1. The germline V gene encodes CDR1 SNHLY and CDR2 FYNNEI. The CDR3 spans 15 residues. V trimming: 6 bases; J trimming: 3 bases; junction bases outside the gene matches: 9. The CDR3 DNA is TGTGCCAGCAGGATACAGGGGTTGGGTACAGATACGCAGTATTTT. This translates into CASRIQGLGTDTQYF.

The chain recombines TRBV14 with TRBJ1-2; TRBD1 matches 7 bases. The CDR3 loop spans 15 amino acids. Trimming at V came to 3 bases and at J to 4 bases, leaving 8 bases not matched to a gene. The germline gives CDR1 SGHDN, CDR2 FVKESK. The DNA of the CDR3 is TGTGCCAGCAGCCAGCTGGACAGGATGCGCTATGGCTACACCTTC. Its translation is CASSQLDRMRYGYTF.

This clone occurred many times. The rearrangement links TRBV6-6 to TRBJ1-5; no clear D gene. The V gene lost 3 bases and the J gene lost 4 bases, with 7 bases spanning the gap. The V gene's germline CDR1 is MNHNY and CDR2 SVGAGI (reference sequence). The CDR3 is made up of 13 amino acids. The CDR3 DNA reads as TGTGCCAGCAGTTATACGGAGAATCAGCCCCAGCATTTT. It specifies CASSYTENQPQHF.

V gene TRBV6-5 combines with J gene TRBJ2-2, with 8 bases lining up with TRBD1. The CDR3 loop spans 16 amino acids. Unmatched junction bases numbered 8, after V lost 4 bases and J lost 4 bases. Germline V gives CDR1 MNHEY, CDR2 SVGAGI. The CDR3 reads CASSSPPGQVTGELFF. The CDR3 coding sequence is TGTGCCAGCAGTTCTCCACCGGGACAGGTCACCGGGGAGCTGTTTTTT.

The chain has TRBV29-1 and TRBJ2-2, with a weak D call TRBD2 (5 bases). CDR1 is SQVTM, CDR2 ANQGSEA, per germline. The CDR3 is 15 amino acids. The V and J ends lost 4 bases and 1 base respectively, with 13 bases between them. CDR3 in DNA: TGCAGCGTTGGGAGGCTAGCCCAGAACACCGGGGAGCTGTTTTTT. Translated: CSVGRLAQNTGELFF.

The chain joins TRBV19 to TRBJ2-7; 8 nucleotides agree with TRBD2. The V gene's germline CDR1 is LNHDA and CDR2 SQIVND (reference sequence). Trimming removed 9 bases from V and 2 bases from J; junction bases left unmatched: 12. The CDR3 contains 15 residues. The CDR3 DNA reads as TGTGCCAGCTCCGGGGGGGGTTCGACCACCTACGAGCAGTACTTC. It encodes CASSGGGSTTYEQYF.

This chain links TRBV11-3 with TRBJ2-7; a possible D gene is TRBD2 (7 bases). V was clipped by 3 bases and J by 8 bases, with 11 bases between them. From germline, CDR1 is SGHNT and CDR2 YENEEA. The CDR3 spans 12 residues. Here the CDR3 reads CASSFSGGKQYF. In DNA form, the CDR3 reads TGTGCCAGCAGCTTTTCGGGGGGCAAGCAGTACTTC. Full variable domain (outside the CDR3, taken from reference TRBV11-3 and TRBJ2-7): EAGVVQSPRYKIIEKKQPVAFWCNPISGHNTLYWYLQNLGQGPELLIRYENEEAVDDSQLPKDRFSAERLKGVDSTLKIQPAELGDSAVYLCASSFSGGKQYFGPGTRLTVT.

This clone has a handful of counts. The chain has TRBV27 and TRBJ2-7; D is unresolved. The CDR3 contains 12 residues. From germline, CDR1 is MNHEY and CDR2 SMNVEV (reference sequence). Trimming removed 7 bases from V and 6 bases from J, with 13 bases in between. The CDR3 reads CASKGTAAEQYF. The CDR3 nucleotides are TGTGCCAGCAAAGGCACAGCAGCCGAGCAGTACTTC.

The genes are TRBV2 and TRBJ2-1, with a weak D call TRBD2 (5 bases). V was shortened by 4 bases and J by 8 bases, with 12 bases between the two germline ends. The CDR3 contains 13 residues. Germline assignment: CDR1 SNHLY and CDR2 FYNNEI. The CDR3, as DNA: TGTGCCAGCAGTGGCACTAGTTGGGATGAGCAGTTCTTC. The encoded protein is CASSGTSWDEQFF.